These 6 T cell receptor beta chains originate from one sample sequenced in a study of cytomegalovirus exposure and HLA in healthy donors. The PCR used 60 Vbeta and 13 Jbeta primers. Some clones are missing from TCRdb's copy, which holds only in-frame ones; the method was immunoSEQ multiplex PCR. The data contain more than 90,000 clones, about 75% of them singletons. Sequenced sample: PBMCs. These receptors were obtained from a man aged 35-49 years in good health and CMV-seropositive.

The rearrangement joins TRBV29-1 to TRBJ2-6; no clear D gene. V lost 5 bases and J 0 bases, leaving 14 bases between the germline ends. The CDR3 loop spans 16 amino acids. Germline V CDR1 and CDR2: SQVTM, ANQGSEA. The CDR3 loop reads CSVLEPANSGANVLTF. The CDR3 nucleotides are TGCAGCGTTCTAGAACCCGCTAACTCTGGGGCCAACGTCCTGACTTTC.

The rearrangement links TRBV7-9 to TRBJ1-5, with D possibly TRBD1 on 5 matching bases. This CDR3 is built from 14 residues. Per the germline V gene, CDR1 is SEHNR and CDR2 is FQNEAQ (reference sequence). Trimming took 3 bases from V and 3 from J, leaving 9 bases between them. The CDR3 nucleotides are TGTGCCAGCAGCTTCGACAGCTTCAATCAGCCCCAGCATTTT. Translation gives CASSFDSFNQPQHF. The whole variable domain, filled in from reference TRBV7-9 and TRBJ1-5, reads DTGVSQNPRHKITKRGQNVTFRCDPISEHNRLYWYRQTLGQGPEFLTYFQNEAQLEKSRLLSDRFSAERPKGSFSTLEIQRTEQGDSAMYLCASSFDSFNQPQHFGDGTRLSIL.

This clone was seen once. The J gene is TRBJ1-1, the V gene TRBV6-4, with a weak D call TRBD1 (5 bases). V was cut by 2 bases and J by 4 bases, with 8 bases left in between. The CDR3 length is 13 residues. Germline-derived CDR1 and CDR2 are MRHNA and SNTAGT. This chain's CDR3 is CASSDRGGTEAFF. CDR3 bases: TGTGCCAGCAGTGACAGGGGTGGCACTGAAGCTTTCTTT.

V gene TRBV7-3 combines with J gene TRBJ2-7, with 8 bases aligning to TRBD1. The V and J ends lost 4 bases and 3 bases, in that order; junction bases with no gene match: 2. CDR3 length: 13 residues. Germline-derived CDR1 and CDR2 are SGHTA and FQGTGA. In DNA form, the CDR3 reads TGTGCCAGCAGCTCGGGGACAGGCTACGAGCAGTACTTC. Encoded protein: CASSSGTGYEQYF.

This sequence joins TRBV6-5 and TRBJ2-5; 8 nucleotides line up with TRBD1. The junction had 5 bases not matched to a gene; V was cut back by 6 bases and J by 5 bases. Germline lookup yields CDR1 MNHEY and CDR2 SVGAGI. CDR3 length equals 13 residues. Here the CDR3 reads CASRQGARETQYF. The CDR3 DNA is TGTGCCAGCAGGCAGGGGGCGCGGGAGACCCAGTACTTC.

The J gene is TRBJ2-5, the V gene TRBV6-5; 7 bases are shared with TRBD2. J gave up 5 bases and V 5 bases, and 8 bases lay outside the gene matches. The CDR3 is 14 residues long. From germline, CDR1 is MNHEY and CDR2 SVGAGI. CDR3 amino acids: CASSPATSKETQYF. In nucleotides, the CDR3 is TGTGCCAGCAGTCCCGCGACTAGCAAGGAGACCCAGTACTTC.